This TCR beta chain was sequenced in a study of T cells in Graves' hyperthyroidism and ophthalmopathy. In the study overall: Peripheral blood was obtained at initial diagnosis, preceding any treatment.

CDR3 length: 13 amino acids. V was shortened by 0 bases and J by 7 bases, with 10 bases between the two germline ends. Germline V gene sequence: CDR1 LGHNA, CDR2 YSLEER. A note on this clonotype: Antigen: not known.

TCR beta CDR3 sequences were amplified from RNA transcripts. An initial round of RT-PCR targeting the TCR CDR3 relied on the HTBI primer set. TCRdb fed the multiplex PCR reads into MiXCR, producing one record per CDR3 protein. The sample carries hundreds of thousands of distinct CDR3 sequences, 38% recorded once. Notes on the study in general: Among clonotypes expanded in thyroid above 0.001, most were also found in blood.

Recently diagnosed hyperthyroidism of less than 2 months' duration affected patients aged 18 to 65. Diagnostic decisions used clinical symptoms, serum thyroxine and TRAb, thyroid ultrasound and orbital computed tomography. The V call is TRBV4-3, the J call TRBJ2-7; D remains unclear. This clonotype originated in a man younger than 35 with Graves' hyperthyroidism. Sequencing was carried out using blood. The CDR3 protein is CASSQDLPGEQYF. In nucleotides, the CDR3 is TGCGCCAGCAGCCAAGATCTTCCCGGGGAGCAGTACTTC.